These T cell receptor beta chains were read from a single sample in a study of cytomegalovirus exposure and HLA in healthy donors. Method: immunoSEQ multiplex PCR; TCRdb's copy keeps in-frame clones and lacks some. This sample yields 75,000 to 100,000 clones, of which 60% to 75% are seen a single time; around 3.5% belongs to the top ten. Sequencing was performed on PBMCs. These TCRs come from a man aged 55-75 years in good health and CMV-seronegative. Each CDR3 is given with its conserved first and last residue. The D gene is left open where the match is weak. Size is omitted from some rows. Given values are once, few, many or a class for expanded clones.

V	size	J	D	DNA	CDR3
TRBV27	NA	TRBJ2-7	TRBD1	TGTGCCAGCCGAGAGACAGGGGACCGCTACGAGCAGTACTTC	CASRETGDRYEQYF
TRBV10-3	few	TRBJ2-1	TRBD1	TGTGCCATCAGTTCGACAGGGGGTGACCACAATGAGCAGTTCTTC	CAISSTGGDHNEQFF
TRBV25-1	few	TRBJ1-4	NA	TGTGCCAGCAGTTCCGGGTTTACTAATGAAAAACTGTTTTTT	CASSSGFTNEKLFF
TRBV9	NA	TRBJ2-5	NA	TGTGCCAGCAGCCCTGTTTTTGGGGAGGTCGAAGAGACCCAGTACTTC	CASSPVFGEVEETQYF
TRBV7-8	NA	TRBJ1-5	NA	TGTGCCAGCAGCCCAGGGGTTTTAGGAGGTCAGCCCCAGCATTTT	CASSPGVLGGQPQHF
TRBV19	NA	TRBJ1-5	TRBD1	TGTGCCAGTAGTCCCAGACAGGGGGCTTGGAGCAATCAGCCCCAGCATTTT	CASSPRQGAWSNQPQHF
TRBV5-8	NA	TRBJ2-3	NA	TGTGCCAGCAGCTTGGTACTAGCTGATACGCAGTATTTT	CASSLVLADTQYF
TRBV6-1	NA	TRBJ2-1	NA	TGTGCCAGCAGTTCAGACAGGTACAATGAGCAGTTCTTC	CASSSDRYNEQFF
TRBV19	NA	TRBJ1-1	TRBD1	TGTGCCAGTATTAAGTCTTACAGGGGCACTGAAGCTTTCTTT	CASIKSYRGTEAFF
TRBV19	NA	TRBJ1-5	TRBD1	TGTGCCAGTAGTATAGAGGACAGGGGGCCCCAGCCCCAGCATTTT	CASSIEDRGPQPQHF
TRBV28	NA	TRBJ2-7	TRBD1	TGTGCCAGCAGTTTATCTCACAGGGGCGAGCAGTACTTC	CASSLSHRGEQYF
TRBV6-1	NA	TRBJ2-7	NA	TGTGCCAGCAGTTCCGAAGAGGTCTACGAGCAGTACTTC	CASSSEEVYEQYF
TRBV29-1	NA	TRBJ1-1	TRBD1	TGCAGCGTTCGCAGACCGGGACAGAGGAACACTGAAGCTTTCTTT	CSVRRPGQRNTEAFF
TRBV4-1	NA	TRBJ1-2	NA	TGCGCCAGCAGCCGGACTCTTGCCACGTCCCACTATGGCTACACCTTC	CASSRTLATSHYGYTF
TRBV11-2	few	TRBJ2-7	NA	TGTGCCAGCAGCTTACTAAGCAGGGAGGCCTCCTACGAGCAGTACTTC	CASSLLSREASYEQYF
TRBV4-2	NA	TRBJ1-4	NA	TGTGCCAGCAGCCCCTCAACTAATGAAAAACTGTTTTTT	CASSPSTNEKLFF
TRBV6-5	once	TRBJ1-2	NA	TGTGCCAGCAGTTCAGGGGAGAATGGCTACACCTTC	CASSSGENGYTF
TRBV27	NA	TRBJ2-4	TRBD1	TGTGCCAGCAGTTCGAGGACAGGGGGAAACATTCAGTACTTC	CASSSRTGGNIQYF
TRBV6-5	NA	TRBJ2-1	NA	TGTGCCAGCAGCTCCGGGAGCCTTAATAATGAGCAGTTCTTC	CASSSGSLNNEQFF
TRBV5-1	NA	TRBJ1-4	TRBD1	TGCGCCAGCAGCCAGAAGCAGGGGGCGTCCACTAATGAAAAACTGTTTTTT	CASSQKQGASTNEKLFF
TRBV10-1	NA	TRBJ2-1	TRBD2	TGCGCCAGCAGTTCAGCAGCGGGAGCCGTCGGTGAGCAGTTCTTC	CASSSAAGAVGEQFF
TRBV2	NA	TRBJ2-1	TRBD2	TGTGCCAGCAGTGTCGCGGGGGAGACCAACACATACCTCTCCTACAATGAGCAGTTCTTC	CASSVAGETNTYLSYNEQFF
TRBV19	NA	TRBJ1-1	NA	TGTGCCGTCTGGTGGGGCGCAGGGCGCACTGAAGCTTTCTTT	CAVWWGAGRTEAFF